Detailed here is one TCR beta chain. Its antigen is still unknown. No much larger clonotype is one base removed from it; base qualities were not supplied. The data belong to a study of T cell responses to AZD1222 COVID-19 vaccine (dated by TCRdb to the early 2020s). For context, the study as a whole: AZD1222 recipients given second doses at about 4 weeks or at about 12 weeks were pooled, since spike-specific TCR depth and breadth were not found to differ between the two schedules. TCR sequencing was performed for approximately 240 trial participants, of whom roughly 200 were given two doses of AZD1222 and about 25 were given two doses of MenACWY control vaccine. Enrollment into the trials was organized by age into subgroups of 18-55, 56-69 and 70-plus years, and those subgroups contained roughly 150, 30 and 60 TCR-sequenced participants, respectively.

The CDR3 covers 13 residues, taking in both the cysteine and the phenylalanine. The CDR3 DNA has 39 bases and is translated from base 1. The research as a whole found: Nearly half of unique spike-specific TCRs reportedly recognized epitopes outside regions mutated in the B.1.351 and B.1.1.7 variants. Because no day 14 peak-response samples were available, repertoires were characterized only after the peak T cell response. In the small 56-69-year group, the increase in depth fell short of significance, most likely because of low power. Conclusions about previously exposed vaccinees are limited because only five to seven AZD1222 recipients were SARS-CoV-2 seropositive at baseline. Spike-specific TCR breadth and depth rose significantly after two AZD1222 doses compared with day 0 and with MenACWY recipients. CD4 TCRs associated with the vaccine covered the entire spike protein, and the dominant responses were in regions 160-218 and 743-854. Participants were mostly white British, with more females than males. The authors suggested clonal diversity may have been underestimated.

In the paper's terms, the time point label means: baseline before first vaccination. Vaccinee samples came from UK trials COV001 and COV002, including a single-blind randomized controlled phase 2/3 trial of AZD1222 (ChAdOx1 nCoV-19) in healthy adults. For TCRbeta chain sequencing, PBMC samples from trial participants were taken at day 0 and at day 28 after the second dose. The CDR3 regions of human TCRbeta chains were analyzed by immunosequencing. In the paper's pipeline: TCRs in the repertoires were matched against a reference library of SARS-CoV-2-specific TCRs that had been generated with the MIRA antigen-specificity platform. Breadth meant the fraction of unique TCRs that were SARS-CoV-2-associated, whereas depth meant the fraction of total T cells that were SARS-CoV-2-associated. Using the MIRA data, every spike-specific TCR was mapped to the spike region that the TCR reacted to and assigned to either a CD4 or a CD8 class. Log10-transformed breadth and depth values were compared by one-way ANOVA with Sidak's multiple comparisons tests. TCRdb holds this immuneACCESS table with in-frame rearrangements only. Some clones are missing; in checked studies, unresolved V genes explain under half, and the rest has no known cause. V, J and clone size are those of that table, while D and trimming were read from the DNA. In this sample the table shows about 70,000 clones, 85% of which occur a single time. Roughly 22% of the sample belongs to the ten largest clones.

The input for sequencing was peripheral blood, taken on day 0 of AZD1222 vaccination. The clonotype originates from an adult in good health. Rearrangement joined TRBV21-1 to TRBJ2-7; the table's D call, TRBD2, has no DNA check behind it. TRBV21-1 is designated a pseudogene. The DNA reads TGTGCCAAAATATCGAGGTCTTCCTACGAGCAGTACTTC. This encodes CAKISRSSYEQYF.